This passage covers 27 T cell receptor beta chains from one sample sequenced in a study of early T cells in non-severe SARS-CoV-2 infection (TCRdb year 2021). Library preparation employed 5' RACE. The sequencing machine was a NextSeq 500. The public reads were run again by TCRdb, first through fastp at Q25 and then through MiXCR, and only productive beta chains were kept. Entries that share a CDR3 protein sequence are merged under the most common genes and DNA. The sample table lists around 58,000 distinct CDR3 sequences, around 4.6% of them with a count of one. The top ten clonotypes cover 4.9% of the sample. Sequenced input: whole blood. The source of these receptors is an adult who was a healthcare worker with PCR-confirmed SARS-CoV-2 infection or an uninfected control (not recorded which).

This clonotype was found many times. In DNA, the CDR3 is TGTGCCAGCAGTGAATCGGGGCCCCTGGGTCCCGGGGAGCTGTTTTTT. Protein product: CASSESGPLGPGELFF. V and J are TRBV2 and TRBJ2-2; possibly TRBD1 or TRBD2 for D (5 bases each). Germline V lookup: CDR1 SNHLY, CDR2 FYNNEI. The ends were cut back, 2 bases at V and 6 bases at J, with 16 bases in the middle. The CDR3 totals 16 residues.

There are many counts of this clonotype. CDR3 region: CASSLRDYGYTF. The DNA of the CDR3 is TGTGCCAGCAGCTTGCGAGACTATGGCTACACCTTC. The chain is built from TRBV5-8 and TRBJ1-2; D not resolved. The germline V gene encodes CDR1 SGHTS and CDR2 YDEGEE. Trimming stripped 1 base from V and 3 bases from J, with 4 bases between. This CDR3 comprises 12 residues.

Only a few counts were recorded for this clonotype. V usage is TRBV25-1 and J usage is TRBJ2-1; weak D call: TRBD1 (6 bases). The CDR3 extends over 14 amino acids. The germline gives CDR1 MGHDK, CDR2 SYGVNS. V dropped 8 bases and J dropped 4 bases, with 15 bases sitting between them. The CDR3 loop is CASYSGTPYNEQFF. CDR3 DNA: TGTGCCAGCTATTCCGGGACACCTTACAATGAGCAGTTCTTC.

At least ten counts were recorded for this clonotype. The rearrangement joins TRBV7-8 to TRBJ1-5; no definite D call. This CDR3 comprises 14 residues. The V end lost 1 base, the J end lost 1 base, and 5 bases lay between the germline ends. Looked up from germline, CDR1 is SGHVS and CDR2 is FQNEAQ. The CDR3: CASSLDDSNQPQHF. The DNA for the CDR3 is TGTGCCAGCAGCTTAGATGACAGCAATCAGCCCCAGCATTTT.

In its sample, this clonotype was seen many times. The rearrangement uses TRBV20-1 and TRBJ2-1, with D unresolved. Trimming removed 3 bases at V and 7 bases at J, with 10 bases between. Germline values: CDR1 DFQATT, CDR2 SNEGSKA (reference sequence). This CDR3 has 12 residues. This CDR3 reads CSASSHRNEQFF. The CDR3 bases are TGCAGTGCTAGTAGCCATAGAAATGAGCAGTTCTTC.

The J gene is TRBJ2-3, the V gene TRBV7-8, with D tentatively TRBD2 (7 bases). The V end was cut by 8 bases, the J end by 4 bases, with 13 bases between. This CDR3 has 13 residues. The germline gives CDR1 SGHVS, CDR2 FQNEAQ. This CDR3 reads CASSGEGADTQYF. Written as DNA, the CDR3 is TGTGCCAGCTCAGGGGAGGGGGCAGATACGCAGTATTTT.

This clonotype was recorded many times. The CDR3 DNA reads TGTGCCAGCAGCCAAGGTTGGGGGGATGAGCAGTTCTTC. Residues: CASSQGWGDEQFF. The rearrangement links TRBV14 to TRBJ2-1, with D perhaps TRBD2 (6 bases). V lost 1 base and J lost 8, with 9 bases in between. Germline CDR1 SGHDN, CDR2 FVKESK. The CDR3 consists of 13 residues.

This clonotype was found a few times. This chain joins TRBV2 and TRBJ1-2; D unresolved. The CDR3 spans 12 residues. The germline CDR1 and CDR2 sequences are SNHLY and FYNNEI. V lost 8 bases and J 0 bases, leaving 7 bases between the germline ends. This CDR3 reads CASQRSNYGYTF. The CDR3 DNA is TGTGCCAGCCAGAGATCTAACTATGGCTACACCTTC.

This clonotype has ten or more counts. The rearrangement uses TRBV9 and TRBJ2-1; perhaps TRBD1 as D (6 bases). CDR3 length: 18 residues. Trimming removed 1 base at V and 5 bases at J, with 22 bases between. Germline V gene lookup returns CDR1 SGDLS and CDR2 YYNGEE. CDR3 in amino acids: CASSVRGSGTSKDNEQFF. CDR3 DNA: TGTGCCAGCAGCGTACGGGGATCCGGGACATCGAAAGACAATGAGCAGTTCTTC.

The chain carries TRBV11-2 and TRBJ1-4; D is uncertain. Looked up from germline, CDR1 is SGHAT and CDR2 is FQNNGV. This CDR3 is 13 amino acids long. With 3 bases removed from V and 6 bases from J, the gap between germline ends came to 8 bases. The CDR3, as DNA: TGTGCCAGCAGCTTTCAGGTCGATGAAAAACTGTTTTTT. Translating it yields CASSFQVDEKLFF.

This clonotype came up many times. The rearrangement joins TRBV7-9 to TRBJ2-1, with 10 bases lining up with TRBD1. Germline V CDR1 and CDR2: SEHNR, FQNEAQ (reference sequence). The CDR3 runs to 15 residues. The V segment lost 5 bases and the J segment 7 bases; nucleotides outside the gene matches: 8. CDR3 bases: TGTGCCAGCAGCCCAACGGGACAGGGGAGAAATGAGCAGTTCTTC. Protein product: CASSPTGQGRNEQFF.

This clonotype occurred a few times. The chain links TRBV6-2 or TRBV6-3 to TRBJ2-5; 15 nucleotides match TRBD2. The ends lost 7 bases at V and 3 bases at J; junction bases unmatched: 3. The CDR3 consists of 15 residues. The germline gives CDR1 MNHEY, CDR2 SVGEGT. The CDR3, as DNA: TGTGCCAGCACCAGGACTAGCGGGAGGGAAGAGACCCAGTACTTC. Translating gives CASTRTSGREETQYF.

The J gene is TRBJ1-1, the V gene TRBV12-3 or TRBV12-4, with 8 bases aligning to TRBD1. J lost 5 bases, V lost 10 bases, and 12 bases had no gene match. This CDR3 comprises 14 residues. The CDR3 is CATQPWQGATEAFF. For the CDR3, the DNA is TGTGCCACTCAACCTTGGCAGGGGGCGACTGAAGCTTTCTTT.

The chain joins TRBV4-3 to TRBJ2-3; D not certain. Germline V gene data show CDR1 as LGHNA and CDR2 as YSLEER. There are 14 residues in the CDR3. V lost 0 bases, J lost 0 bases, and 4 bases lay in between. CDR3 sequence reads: CASSQDPSTDTQYF. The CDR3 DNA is TGCGCCAGCAGCCAAGACCCCAGCACAGATACGCAGTATTTT.

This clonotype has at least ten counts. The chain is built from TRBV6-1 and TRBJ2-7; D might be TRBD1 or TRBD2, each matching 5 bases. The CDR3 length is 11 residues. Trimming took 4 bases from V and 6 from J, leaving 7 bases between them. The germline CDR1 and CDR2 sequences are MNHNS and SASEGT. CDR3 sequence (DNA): TGTGCCAGCAGTGTCGGGGCCGAGCAGTACTTC. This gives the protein CASSVGAEQYF.

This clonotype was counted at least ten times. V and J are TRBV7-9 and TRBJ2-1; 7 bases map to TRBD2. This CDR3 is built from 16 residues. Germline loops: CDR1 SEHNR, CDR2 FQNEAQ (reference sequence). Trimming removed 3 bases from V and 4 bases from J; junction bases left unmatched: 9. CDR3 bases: TGTGCCAGCAGCTTTAGGACTAGGACCCCTTACAATGAGCAGTTCTTC. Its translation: CASSFRTRTPYNEQFF.

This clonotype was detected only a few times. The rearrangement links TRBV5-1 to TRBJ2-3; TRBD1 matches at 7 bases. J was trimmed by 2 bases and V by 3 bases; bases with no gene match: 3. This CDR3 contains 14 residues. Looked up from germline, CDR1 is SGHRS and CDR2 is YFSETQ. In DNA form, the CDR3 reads TGCGCCAGCAGCTGGGGACAGCTCACAGATACGCAGTATTTT. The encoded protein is CASSWGQLTDTQYF.

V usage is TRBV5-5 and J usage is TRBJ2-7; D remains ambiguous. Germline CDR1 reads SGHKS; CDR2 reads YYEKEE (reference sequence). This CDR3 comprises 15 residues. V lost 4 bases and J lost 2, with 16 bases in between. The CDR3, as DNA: TGTGCCAGCAGCGGCGGTGTTCAGGCTGCCTACGAGCAGTACTTC. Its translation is CASSGGVQAAYEQYF.

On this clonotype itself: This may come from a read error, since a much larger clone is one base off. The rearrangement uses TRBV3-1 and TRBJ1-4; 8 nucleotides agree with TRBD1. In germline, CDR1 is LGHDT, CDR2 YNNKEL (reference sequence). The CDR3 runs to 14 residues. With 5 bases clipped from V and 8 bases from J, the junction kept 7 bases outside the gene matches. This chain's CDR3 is CASSGRRQGEKLFF. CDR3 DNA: TGTGCCAGCAGCGGCCGGAGACAGGGGGAAAAACTGTTTTTT. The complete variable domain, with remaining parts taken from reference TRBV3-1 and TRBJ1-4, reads DTAVSQTPKYLVTQMGNDKSIKCEQNLGHDTMYWYKQDSKKFLKIMFSYNNKELIINETVPNRFSPKSPDKAHLNLHINSLELGDSAVYFCASSGRRQGEKLFFGSGTQLSVL.

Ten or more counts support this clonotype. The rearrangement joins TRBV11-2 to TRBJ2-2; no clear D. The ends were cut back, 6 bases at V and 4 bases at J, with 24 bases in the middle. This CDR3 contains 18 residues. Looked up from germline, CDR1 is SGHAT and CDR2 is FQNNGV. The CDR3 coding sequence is TGTGCCAGCAGTGTAGGGTCCCCCCGGTCGTGGGGCACCGGGGAGCTGTTTTTT. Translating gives CASSVGSPRSWGTGELFF.

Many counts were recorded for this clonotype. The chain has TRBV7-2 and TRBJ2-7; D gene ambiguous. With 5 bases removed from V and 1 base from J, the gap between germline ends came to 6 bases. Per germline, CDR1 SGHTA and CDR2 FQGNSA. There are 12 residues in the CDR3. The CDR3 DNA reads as TGTGCCAGCAGCCGCGGATCCTACGAGCAGTACTTC. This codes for CASSRGSYEQYF.

CDR3 protein: CSASRLESDTEAFF. The CDR3 DNA sequence: TGCAGTGCAAGTCGATTGGAGAGCGACACTGAAGCTTTCTTT. V is TRBV20-1 and J is TRBJ1-1; D is unclear. Germline V gene sequence: CDR1 DFQATT, CDR2 SNEGSKA (reference sequence). The CDR3 is made up of 14 amino acids. V was shortened by 6 bases and J by 3 bases, with 17 bases between the two germline ends.

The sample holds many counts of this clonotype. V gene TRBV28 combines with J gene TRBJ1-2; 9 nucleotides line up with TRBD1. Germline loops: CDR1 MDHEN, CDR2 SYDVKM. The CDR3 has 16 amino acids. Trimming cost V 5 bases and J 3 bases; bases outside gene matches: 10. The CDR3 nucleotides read TGTGCCAGCAGTACCGGGACAGGGACCCTTGACTATGGCTACACCTTC. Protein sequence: CASSTGTGTLDYGYTF.

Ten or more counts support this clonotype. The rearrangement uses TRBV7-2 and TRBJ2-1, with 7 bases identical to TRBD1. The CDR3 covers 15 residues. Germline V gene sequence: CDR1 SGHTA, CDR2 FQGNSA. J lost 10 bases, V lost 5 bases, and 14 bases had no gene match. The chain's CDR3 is CASSPDGTGAQEQFF. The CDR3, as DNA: TGTGCCAGCAGCCCAGACGGAACAGGGGCCCAGGAGCAGTTCTTC.

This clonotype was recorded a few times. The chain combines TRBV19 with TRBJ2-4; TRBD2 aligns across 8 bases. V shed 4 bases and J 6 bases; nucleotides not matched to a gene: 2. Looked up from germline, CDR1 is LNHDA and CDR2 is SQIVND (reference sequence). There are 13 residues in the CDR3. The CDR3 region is CASSTGLGNIQYF. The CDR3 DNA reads TGTGCCAGTAGTACGGGACTAGGAAACATTCAGTACTTC.

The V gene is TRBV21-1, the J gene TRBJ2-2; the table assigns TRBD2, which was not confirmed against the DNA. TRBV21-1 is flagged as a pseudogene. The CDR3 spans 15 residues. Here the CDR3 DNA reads TGTGCCACGTACTCGGGATTAGCGGGGCCCGGGGAGCTGTTTTTT. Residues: CATYSGLAGPGELFF.

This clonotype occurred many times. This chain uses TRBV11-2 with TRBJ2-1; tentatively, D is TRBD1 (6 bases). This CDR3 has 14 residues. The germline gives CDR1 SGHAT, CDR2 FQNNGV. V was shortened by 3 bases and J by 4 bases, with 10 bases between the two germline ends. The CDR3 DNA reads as TGTGCCAGCAGCTTCGTAGGGGGTTACAATGAGCAGTTCTTC. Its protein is CASSFVGGYNEQFF.